The 9 T cell receptor beta chains below come from one sample, sequenced in a study of blood T cells in healthy people across ages. A second about 7 to 12 cycle PCR used barcoded and J-beta primers. TCRdb reprocessed the 5' RACE reads with MiXCR, giving one entry per CDR3 protein. The table has roughly 800,000 distinct CDR3 sequences, over 45% seen once. The sequencing input was blood. These TCRs come from a man aged 25 to 40 in good health.

The rearrangement uses TRBV20-1 and TRBJ1-4; tentative D call: TRBD1 (6 bases). CDR1 and CDR2 (germline): DFQATT, SNEGSKA (reference sequence). The CDR3 length is 14 residues. V lost 6 bases and J lost 8, with 19 bases in between. Written as DNA, the CDR3 is TGCAGTGCCCGTCCCGGGGGCGCGGGGGAAAAACTGTTTTTT. Its protein is CSARPGGAGEKLFF.

This clonotype was counted between two and nine times. The chain joins TRBV5-1 to TRBJ2-4, with D perhaps matching TRBD1 (8 bases). With 4 bases removed from V and 3 bases from J, the gap between germline ends came to 14 bases. The germline CDR1 and CDR2 sequences are SGHRS and YFSETQ. CDR3 length: 15 amino acids. Here the CDR3 reads CASSQQGEGKNIQYF. CDR3 sequence (DNA): TGCGCCAGCAGCCAACAGGGGGAGGGCAAAAACATTCAGTACTTC. Combining the CDR3 with reference TRBV5-1 and TRBJ2-4 gives the whole variable domain KAGVTQTPRYLIKTRGQQVTLSCSPISGHRSVSWYQQTPGQGLQFLFEYFSETQRNKGNFPGRFSGRQFSNSRSEMNVSTLELGDSALYLCASSQQGEGKNIQYFGAGTRLSVL.

On this clonotype: A much larger clonotype is one base distant, so this may be a read error. Here the CDR3 reads CASSLVIGTGGLEQYF. The DNA for the CDR3 is TGCGCCAGCAGCCTAGTGATAGGGACAGGGGGCCTCGAGCAGTACTTC. This chain links TRBV4-3 with TRBJ2-7; the match to TRBD1 covers 12 bases. Trimming at V came to 4 bases and at J to 6 bases, leaving 10 bases not matched to a gene. CDR1 is LGHNA, CDR2 YSLEER, per germline. The length of the CDR3 is 16 residues.

This chain joins TRBV20-1 and TRBJ2-5, with 12 positions matching TRBD2. In germline, CDR1 is DFQATT, CDR2 SNEGSKA (reference sequence). The junction had 9 bases not matched to a gene; V was cut back by 3 bases and J by 4 bases. The CDR3 loop spans 16 amino acids. DNA for the CDR3: TGCAGTGCTAGTCTTGCTAGCGGGGGGGTCCCAGAGACCCAGTACTTC. It encodes CSASLASGGVPETQYF.

The J gene is TRBJ2-5, the V gene TRBV5-1; D may be TRBD1 (6 bases). V lost 7 bases and J 4 bases, leaving 14 bases between the germline ends. The CDR3 extends over 13 amino acids. The V gene's germline CDR1 is SGHRS and CDR2 YFSETQ. This CDR3 is CASQQGPGETQYF. The DNA for the CDR3 is TGCGCCAGCCAACAGGGCCCGGGAGAGACCCAGTACTTC.

The chain links TRBV7-2 to TRBJ1-1; D gene uncertain. The V gene's germline CDR1 is SGHTA and CDR2 FQGNSA. Trimming took 2 bases from V and 2 from J, leaving 9 bases between them. The CDR3 length is 14 residues. CDR3: CASSLTPKNTEAFF. CDR3 nucleotide sequence: TGTGCCAGCAGCTTAACTCCCAAAAACACTGAAGCTTTCTTT.

There are a few counts of this clonotype. V gene TRBV29-1 combines with J gene TRBJ2-7, with 9 bases fitting TRBD2. The CDR3 loop spans 14 amino acids. Germline CDR1 SQVTM, CDR2 ANQGSEA. V shed 2 bases, J shed 4 bases, and the junction held 6 bases outside the gene matches. DNA of the CDR3: TGCAGCGTTGAAATAGCGGGAGAAGGGTACGAGCAGTACTTC. Protein product: CSVEIAGEGYEQYF.

The chain combines TRBV9 with TRBJ2-5, with unresolved D. The end of the DNA aligns better with TRBJ2-7, so the J call may be wrong. Germline V gene lookup returns CDR1 SGDLS and CDR2 YYNGEE. This CDR3 is 14 amino acids long. This CDR3 is CASSVSGPGDEQYF. The DNA for the CDR3 is TGTGCCAGCAGCGTCTCCGGTCCTGGGGACGAGCAGTACTTC.

The CDR3 here is CASSLGGYGSNSPLHF. The CDR3 region has the DNA TGTGCCAGCAGCTTAGGGGGATATGGTTCGAATTCACCCCTCCACTTT. The chain combines TRBV7-8 with TRBJ1-6; D unresolved. The germline V and J ends were trimmed by 1 base and 7 bases, with 14 bases remaining between them. The CDR3 totals 16 residues. The germline gives CDR1 SGHVS, CDR2 FQNEAQ.